Sequencing of this T cell receptor beta chain was carried out in a study of T cell responses to AZD1222 COVID-19 vaccine. Sequencing used immunoSEQ multiplex PCR; TCRdb keeps in-frame clones, though not all of them. There are tens of thousands of clones in the sample; roughly 84% occur only once, and 9.8% lies in the top ten. This specimen was peripheral blood, taken on day 0 of AZD1222 vaccination. The sequence came from an adult in good health.

The CDR3 region has the DNA TGTGCCAGCAGCTTATCTGGGGGCGATGGCTACACCTTC. This codes for CASSLSGGDGYTF. The V gene is TRBV7-9, the J gene TRBJ1-2; D is perhaps TRBD1 (6 bases). The CDR3 runs to 13 residues. Germline values: CDR1 SEHNR, CDR2 FQNEAQ (reference sequence). Trimming stripped 2 bases from V and 6 bases from J, with 10 bases between. The full variable domain, in which reference TRBV7-9 and TRBJ1-2 provide the parts outside the CDR3, is DTGVSQNPRHKITKRGQNVTFRCDPISEHNRLYWYRQTLGQGPEFLTYFQNEAQLEKSRLLSDRFSAERPKGSFSTLEIQRTEQGDSAMYLCASSLSGGDGYTFGSGTRLTVV.